This TCR beta chain was profiled in a study of neurological immune-mediated disorders. From germline, CDR1 is SGHRS and CDR2 YFSETQ. The J segment lost 2 bases and the V segment lost 0 bases, leaving 3 bases of the junction unmatched. The CDR3 loop spans 16 amino acids. This clonotype has at least ten counts. TCRdb redid the calling of the 5' RACE reads with MiXCR, one entry per CDR3 protein. There are roughly 48,000 distinct CDR3 sequences in the sample; approximately 12% occur only once, and around 10% lies in the top ten. Documented time point: longitudinal time-point 3. The sequenced sample was PBMCs. This TCR came from a male donor with HTLV-1-associated myelopathy (HAM/TSP). The V gene is TRBV5-1, the J gene TRBJ2-2; 8 positions agree with TRBD2. Here the CDR3 reads CASSLAGTRNTGELFF. In DNA form, the CDR3 reads TGCGCCAGCAGCTTGGCCGGGACTAGAAACACCGGGGAGCTGTTTTTT.